A single sample gave rise to the 5 T cell receptor beta chains below, sequenced in a study of T cell changes during pregnancy in multiple sclerosis. The table came from immunoSEQ multiplex PCR; TCRdb's copy has only in-frame clones and leaves some out. The table shows over 25,000 clones, with around nine tenths occurring only once. Sequenced material: CD8+ T cells from peripheral blood mononuclear cells, taken in the second trimester of pregnancy. These receptors came from a female donor with multiple sclerosis, enrolled in a pregnancy study.

The chain couples TRBV29-1 to TRBJ2-5; 8 nucleotides line up with TRBD1. CDR3 length: 14 residues. The germline V gene has CDR1 SQVTM and CDR2 ANQGSEA. V trimming: 5 bases; J trimming: 7 bases; junction bases outside the gene matches: 12. CDR3 nucleotides: TGCAGCGTTTACAGGGGGTTCCGTGGGGGGACCCAGTACTTC. This codes for CSVYRGFRGGTQYF. The variable domain in full, completed from reference TRBV29-1 and TRBJ2-5, reads SAVISQKPSRDICQRGTSLTIQCQVDSQVTMMFWYRQQPGQSLTLIATANQGSEATYESGFVIDKFPISRPNLTFSTLTVSNMSPEDSSIYLCSVYRGFRGGTQYFGPGTRLLVL.

This chain links TRBV18 with TRBJ2-7, with 7 bases identical to TRBD1. Germline loops: CDR1 KGHSH, CDR2 LQKENI. This CDR3 comprises 13 residues. V was clipped by 6 bases and J by 7 bases; unmatched bases: 9. CDR3 sequence: CASSYRGTDEQYF. In nucleotides, the CDR3 is TGTGCCAGCTCCTACAGGGGAACTGATGAGCAGTACTTC.

The gene calls are TRBV4-1 and TRBJ1-5; D not resolved. Germline V CDR1 and CDR2: MGHRA, YSYEKL. This CDR3 contains 14 residues. V was cut by 1 base and J by 7 bases, with 11 bases left in between. The CDR3 spells CASSQGEGWQPQHF. The DNA for the CDR3 is TGCGCCAGCAGCCAAGGGGAGGGTTGGCAGCCCCAGCATTTT.

The chain employs TRBV25-1 and TRBJ2-2, with D possibly TRBD1 on 6 matching bases. CDR3 length: 14 residues. V lost 5 bases and J lost 5, with 12 bases in between. Germline V gene lookup returns CDR1 MGHDK and CDR2 SYGVNS. The CDR3 DNA is TGTGCCAGCAGTAACAGGGTAGAGACCGGGGAGCTGTTTTTT. It specifies CASSNRVETGELFF. Full variable domain (rest looked up from reference TRBV25-1 and TRBJ2-2): EADIYQTPRYLVIGTGKKITLECSQTMGHDKMYWYQQDPGMELHLIHYSYGVNSTEKGDLSSESTVSRIRTEHFPLTLESARPSHTSQYLCASSNRVETGELFFGEGSRLTVL.

The V gene is TRBV5-6, the J gene TRBJ2-1; TRBD2 might be the D (7 bases). From germline, CDR1 is SGHDT and CDR2 YYEEEE. CDR3 length: 18 residues. Trimming shortened V by 0 bases and J by 2 bases, and 18 bases separated the two germline ends. CDR3 amino acids: CASSLALFVGGPYNEQFF. The CDR3 nucleotides read TGTGCCAGCAGCTTGGCGCTATTCGTGGGGGGGCCCTACAATGAGCAGTTCTTC.